The 3 T cell receptor beta chains given below trace back to one sample, sequenced in a study of cytomegalovirus exposure and HLA in healthy donors. Sequencing was performed with immunoSEQ multiplex PCR; in TCRdb, only in-frame clones are kept and a portion is missing. The sample carries over 150,000 clones, roughly 95% recorded once. Sequencing was done on a sample of PBMCs. All receptors derive from a woman between 18 and 30 years old in good health and CMV-seronegative.

The chain employs TRBV13 and TRBJ2-5, with TRBD2 matching 8 bases. Germline CDR1 and CDR2: PRHDT and FYEKMQ (reference sequence). V was clipped by 1 base and J by 3 bases; unmatched bases: 7. This CDR3 has 16 amino acids. In nucleotides, the CDR3 is TGTGCCAGCAGCTTAGATCGCGGGGGGTACGAAGAGACCCAGTACTTC. This sequence encodes CASSLDRGGYEETQYF. The full variable domain, rest sourced from reference TRBV13 and TRBJ2-5, is AAGVIQSPRHLIKEKRETATLKCYPIPRHDTVYWYQQGPGQDPQFLISFYEKMQSDKGSIPDRFSAQQFSDYHSELNMSSLELGDSALYFCASSLDRGGYEETQYFGPGTRLLVL.

The CDR3 coding sequence is TGCGCCAGCAGCTTCGCAGGGGGCGGGAGTTCCTACAATGAGCAGTTCTTC. This sequence encodes CASSFAGGGSSYNEQFF. The chain couples TRBV5-1 to TRBJ2-1; the D gene is possibly TRBD1 (8 bases). V lost 2 bases and J 1 base, leaving 16 bases between the germline ends. The CDR3 is 17 amino acids. In germline, CDR1 is SGHRS, CDR2 YFSETQ.

The chain is built from TRBV6-5 and TRBJ1-1, with TRBD1 matching 7 bases. With 5 bases clipped from V and 1 base from J, the junction kept 7 bases outside the gene matches. Germline V gives CDR1 MNHEY, CDR2 SVGAGI. The CDR3 runs to 15 residues. The CDR3 protein is CASSPDRAGNTEAFF. In DNA, the CDR3 is TGTGCCAGCAGTCCTGACAGGGCGGGGAACACTGAAGCTTTCTTT.